These T cell receptor beta chains were read from a single sample in a study of blood T cell repertoires in COVID-19. Produced via immunoSEQ multiplex PCR; TCRdb's table is partial and in-frame only. This table has tens of thousands of clones, 85% to 90% appearing once. Sequencing was performed on peripheral blood. These receptor sequences come from a man in his sixties with acute or convalescent COVID-19. CDR3s include the opening cysteine and the closing phenylalanine or tryptophan. D genes are given only for firm matches. Clone size, where shown, is once, few, many, or a class for clones that have expanded.

v_call,j_call,d_call,clone_size,cdr3_aa,cdr3_nt
TRBV7-3,TRBJ2-2,.,.,CASSLSGGRTGELFF,TGTGCCAGCAGCTTATCAGGGGGGCGGACCGGGGAGCTGTTTTTT
TRBV5-1,TRBJ2-1,.,.,CASSLPGLRLYNEQFF,TGCGCCAGCAGCCTCCCAGGGCTGAGACTTTACAATGAGCAGTTCTTC
TRBV27,TRBJ2-5,TRBD1,.,CASSPPGQPIQKETQYF,TGTGCCAGCAGTCCCCCGGGACAGCCAATTCAGAAAGAGACCCAGTACTTC
TRBV30,TRBJ2-1,TRBD1,.,CAWSRQGNFYNEQFF,TGTGCCTGGAGTCGACAGGGGAACTTCTACAATGAGCAGTTCTTC
TRBV4-2,TRBJ2-1,TRBD2,.,CASSQDSSGRGGNEQFF,TGTGCCAGCAGCCAAGATTCCAGCGGGAGGGGTGGGAATGAGCAGTTCTTC
TRBV7-9,TRBJ2-3,TRBD1,.,CASSSWIRQGVGDTQYF,TGTGCCAGCAGCTCGTGGATTAGGCAGGGGGTGGGAGATACGCAGTATTTT
TRBV27,TRBJ1-3,.,.,CASRGGRYSGNTIYF,TGTGCCAGCAGGGGGGGACGGTACTCTGGAAACACCATATATTTT
TRBV19,TRBJ2-4,.,once,CASSIGQAKNIQYF,TGTGCCAGTAGTATAGGCCAGGCCAAAAACATTCAGTACTTC
TRBV2,TRBJ1-2,TRBD1,few,CASSARGQDGYTF,TGTGCCAGCAGTGCCAGGGGGCAGGATGGCTACACCTTC
TRBV27,TRBJ2-7,.,.,CASSLRGVRPYEQYF,TGTGCCAGCAGTTTAAGAGGTGTCCGGCCCTACGAGCAGTACTTC
TRBV28,TRBJ1-5,TRBD1,.,CAGTGQGTGNQPQHF,TGTGCCGGCACGGGACAGGGAACCGGCAATCAGCCCCAGCATTTT
TRBV3-1/TRBV3-2,TRBJ1-2,TRBD1,.,CASSRSGGGSDYGYTF,TGTGCCAGCAGCCGGAGTGGAGGGGGCTCGGACTATGGCTACACCTTC
TRBV7-2,TRBJ2-3,.,.,CASSLRETSDTQYF,TGTGCCAGCAGCTTACGGGAGACCTCAGATACGCAGTATTTT
TRBV11-3,TRBJ1-4,TRBD1,once,CASSLPPGQGEREKLFF,TGTGCCAGCAGCTTACCTCCTGGACAGGGGGAGCGGGAAAAACTGTTTTTT
TRBV9,TRBJ1-1,.,.,CASSVAINTEAFF,TGTGCCAGCAGCGTAGCAATCAACACTGAAGCTTTCTTT
TRBV7-2,TRBJ2-7,TRBD1,.,CASSLWGQGKYEQYF,TGTGCCAGCAGCTTATGGGGACAGGGGAAGTACGAGCAGTACTTC
TRBV12-3/TRBV12-4,TRBJ1-5,.,.,CASSRGSQPQHF,TGTGCCAGCAGCCGGGGGAGTCAGCCCCAGCATTTT